These 31 T cell receptor beta chains share one sample of origin, sequenced in a study of breast tumors, draining lymph nodes, adjacent tissues. TCRdb re-analysed the multiplex PCR reads in MiXCR, keeping a single row per CDR3 protein. The sample lists 250,000 or so distinct CDR3 sequences, 30% occurring once. Breast cancer patients provided tissue from their axillary draining lymph nodes. The sequencing sample was made of axillary lymph node tissue. The receptor set was obtained from a female donor with breast cancer. Some clones in this sample may be carry-over from other donors' samples.

A word on this clonotype: A clone one base away is much larger, so this may be a read error. The chain carries TRBV20-1 and TRBJ2-7, with D perhaps TRBD1 or TRBD2 (5 bases each). V was shortened by 2 bases and J by 2 bases, with 16 bases between the two germline ends. The CDR3 is 15 residues long. The germline CDR1 and CDR2 sequences are DFQATT and SNEGSKA (reference sequence). CDR3 loop: CSARKPGTDTYEQYF. In DNA form, the CDR3 reads TGCAGTGCTAGAAAACCCGGGACCGACACCTACGAGCAGTACTTC.

Notes on this clonotype: A much bigger clone sits one base away, suggesting this may be a read error. V is TRBV2 and J is TRBJ2-2; maybe TRBD2 (5 bases). Germline CDR1 SNHLY, CDR2 FYNNEI. The CDR3 sequence is 13 residues long. In DNA, the CDR3 is TGTGCCAGCAGTCCTGACTCTACCGGGGAGCCGTTTTTT. Protein product: CASSPDSTGEPFF.

This clonotype appeared many times. The genes are TRBV10-3 and TRBJ2-7; D call uncertain. V lost 5 bases and J 4 bases, leaving 12 bases between the germline ends. The CDR3 covers 13 residues. CDR1 ENHRY and CDR2 SYGVKD come from the germline V gene. The DNA for the CDR3 is TGTGCCATCAGTCAGCTTGGAAGGTACGAGCAGTACTTC. Amino acids: CAISQLGRYEQYF.

In regard to this clonotype: Possible read error: a much larger clone is one base away. The V call is TRBV9, the J call TRBJ2-7; D uncertain. In germline, CDR1 is SGDLS, CDR2 YYNGEE. Trimming removed 0 bases at V and 3 bases at J, with 10 bases between. This CDR3 region has 14 residues. The CDR3 bases are TGTGCCAGCAGCGTAGGGCCAAGGGACTACGAGCAGTACTTC. Translation gives CASSVGPRDYEQYF.

In this sample, this clonotype turned up a few times. J is TRBJ1-1 and V is TRBV29-1; possibly TRBD1 for D (5 bases). Trimming removed 6 bases from V and 4 bases from J, with 15 bases in between. CDR3 length: 13 amino acids. Germline V gene sequence: CDR1 SQVTM, CDR2 ANQGSEA. In DNA form, the CDR3 reads TGCAGCGTCGAGACAGCTCGAGGCACTGAAGCTTTCTTT. Protein product: CSVETARGTEAFF.

On this clonotype itself: With a much larger clone just one base away, this may be a read error. CDR3 region: CASSVDGTDTQYF. The CDR3 bases are TGTGCCAGCAGTGTTGATGGCACAGATACGCAGTATTTT. V is TRBV6-1 and J is TRBJ2-3; no definite D call. Germline CDR1 reads MNHNS; CDR2 reads SASEGT. Trimming stripped 4 bases from V and 1 base from J, with 6 bases between. This CDR3 has 13 amino acids.

The chain carries TRBV19 and TRBJ1-1; D not certain. The ends were cut back, 6 bases at V and 1 base at J, with 12 bases in the middle. CDR1 LNHDA and CDR2 SQIVND come from the germline V gene (reference sequence). The CDR3 totals 14 residues. Here the CDR3 DNA reads TGTGCCAGTAGCCTCCAACTCCCGAACACTGAAGCTTTCTTT. It is translated as CASSLQLPNTEAFF.

This clonotype was counted ten times or more. The chain joins TRBV9 to TRBJ1-2; 12 nucleotides align to TRBD1. The J segment lost 4 bases and the V segment lost 0 bases, leaving 10 bases of the junction unmatched. From germline, CDR1 is SGDLS and CDR2 YYNGEE. The CDR3 contains 18 residues. CDR3 coding DNA: TGTGCCAGCAGCGTAGCGAAGGGACAGGGGGCGCCGAGCTATGGCTACACCTTC. Amino acids: CASSVAKGQGAPSYGYTF.

This clonotype was counted many times. The chain joins TRBV4-3 to TRBJ1-2; D gene uncertain. This CDR3 spans 16 amino acids. The V gene lost 2 bases and the J gene lost 3 bases, with 16 bases spanning the gap. Germline CDR1 is LGHNA and CDR2 is YSLEER. This CDR3 reads CASSQNVGIMHYGYTF. DNA of the CDR3: TGCGCCAGCAGCCAAAATGTGGGCATAATGCACTATGGCTACACCTTC.

A note on this clonotype: This may come from a read error, since a much larger clone is one base off. The rearrangement joins TRBV5-4 to TRBJ2-5; D unclear. The CDR3 runs to 13 residues. Germline V lookup: CDR1 SGHNT, CDR2 YYREEE (reference sequence). CDR3 nucleotide sequence: TGTGCCAGCAGCTTCATAGACCAAGAGATCCAGTACTTC. It yields the protein CASSFIDQEIQYF. Together with reference TRBV5-4 and TRBJ2-5, the CDR3 gives the full variable domain: ETGVTQSPTHLIKTRGQQVTLRCSSQSGHNTVSWYQQALGQGPQFIFQYYREEENGRGNFPPRFSGLQFPNYSSELNVNALELDDSALYLCASSFIDQEIQYFGPGTRLLVL.

V gene TRBV29-1 combines with J gene TRBJ2-1, with a tentative D call TRBD1 (6 bases). The CDR3 totals 14 residues. Trimming removed 6 bases from V and 2 bases from J, with 14 bases in between. Germline CDR1 SQVTM, CDR2 ANQGSEA. CDR3 nucleotide sequence: TGCAGCGTCCGAGGGGGAGTGGCCTACAATGAGCAGTTCTTC. Translated, it gives CSVRGGVAYNEQFF.

V usage is TRBV20-1 and J usage is TRBJ1-6; no definite D call. Germline V CDR1 and CDR2: DFQATT, SNEGSKA (reference sequence). V gave up 1 base and J gave up 7 bases, with 8 bases separating them. The CDR3 contains 13 residues. CDR3 residues: CSARVPSNSPLHF. The CDR3 nucleotides are TGCAGTGCTAGAGTCCCGTCAAATTCACCCCTCCACTTT.

The chain carries TRBV29-1 and TRBJ2-5; a weak D match, TRBD2 (6 bases). V lost 7 bases and J lost 5, with 8 bases in between. The CDR3 runs 10 residues. The germline V gene encodes CDR1 SQVTM and CDR2 ANQGSEA. CDR3 nucleotides: TGCAGCGGCCGGGGGGAGACCCAGTACTTC. Translating it yields CSGRGETQYF.

CDR3 bases: TGTGCCAGCAGTCGTCCCCAGCCTACAGGGGCCTACGAGCAGTACTTC. It encodes CASSRPQPTGAYEQYF. V gene TRBV28 combines with J gene TRBJ2-7; 7 nucleotides align to TRBD1. The junction had 12 bases not matched to a gene; V was cut back by 5 bases and J by 2 bases. The germline gives CDR1 MDHEN, CDR2 SYDVKM. The CDR3 extends over 16 amino acids.

A remark on this clonotype: This clone may be a read error of a much larger clone one base away. The chain carries TRBV6-5 and TRBJ1-4; TRBD1 matches 9 bases. CDR1 and CDR2 from the germline V gene are MNHEY and SVGAGI. CDR3 size: 14 residues. The CDR3 loop reads CTSSYSGTGEKLFF. The CDR3 coding sequence is TGTACCAGCAGTTACTCGGGGACAGGGGAAAAACTGTTTTTT.

Regarding this clonotype: Possible read error: a much larger clone is one base away. The rearrangement links TRBV27 to TRBJ2-1; TRBD2 is a possible D gene (6 bases). V was cut by 3 bases and J by 3 bases, with 9 bases left in between. The germline gives CDR1 MNHEY, CDR2 SMNVEV (reference sequence). This CDR3 is built from 14 residues. CDR3 DNA: TGTGCCAGCAGTTTGAAGCGGGTCTACAATGAGCAGTTCTTC. This gives the protein CASSLKRVYNEQFF.

This clonotype has at least ten counts. V gene TRBV12-3 or TRBV12-4 combines with J gene TRBJ2-3; D remains ambiguous. The CDR3 length is 14 residues. V was clipped by 4 bases and J by 2 bases, with 10 bases between them. The CDR3 DNA is TGTGCCAGCAGTTCCCGGACGAACACAGATACGCAGTATTTT. Protein product: CASSSRTNTDTQYF.

The sample holds many counts of this clonotype. The gene calls are TRBV28 and TRBJ1-4; a possible D gene is TRBD1 (5 bases). This CDR3 region has 12 residues. V was cut by 6 bases and J by 8 bases, with 10 bases left in between. CDR1 MDHEN and CDR2 SYDVKM come from the germline V gene. CDR3 bases: TGTGCCAGCAGGGCAGGGTGGGAAAAACTGTTTTTT. As protein: CASRAGWEKLFF.

This clonotype has a count of ten or more. This chain links TRBV4-3 with TRBJ2-3, with 11 bases identical to TRBD2. Germline V CDR1 and CDR2: LGHNA, YSLEER. The CDR3 runs 17 residues. Unmatched junction bases numbered 3, after V lost 0 bases and J lost 1 base. In nucleotides, the CDR3 is TGCGCCAGCAGCCAAGAGGGTAGCGGGAGGGGCACAGATACGCAGTATTTT. It encodes CASSQEGSGRGTDTQYF.

On this clonotype: Germline and junction disagree at one end, which may indicate a read error. The chain's CDR3 is CASSGSSPDPQIRNNERFF. In DNA form, the CDR3 reads TGCGCCAGCAGTGGTTCCTCCCCGGACCCCCAGATACGAAACAATGAGCGGTTCTTC. V usage is TRBV10-2 and J usage is TRBJ2-1; D gene ambiguous. Germline V lookup: CDR1 WSHSY, CDR2 SAAADI. The CDR3 sequence is 19 residues long.

For this clonotype: This could be a read error, since a much larger clone is one nucleotide away. The V and J genes are TRBV6-5 and TRBJ1-5; 7 bases align to TRBD1. This CDR3 is 15 amino acids long. Trimming took 5 bases from V and 0 from J; bases not matched to a gene: 4. Germline CDR1 reads MNHEY; CDR2 reads SVGAGI. CDR3 loop: CASSPTGFSNQPQHF. The CDR3 DNA reads as TGTGCCAGCAGTCCGACAGGGTTTAGCAATCAGCCCCAGCATTTT.

This chain joins TRBV24-1 and TRBJ1-1; D is perhaps TRBD1 (6 bases). The CDR3 runs to 16 residues. The V end lost 7 bases, the J end lost 3 bases, and 20 bases lay between the germline ends. Per germline, CDR1 KGHDR and CDR2 SFDVKD. CDR3 protein: CATSYTGNLEDTEAFF. CDR3 bases: TGTGCCACCAGCTACACAGGGAACCTAGAGGACACTGAAGCTTTCTTT.

This clonotype was seen many times. J is TRBJ2-2 and V is TRBV7-9; 8 nucleotides agree with TRBD1. This CDR3 has 16 residues. CDR1 and CDR2 (germline): SEHNR, FQNEAQ (reference sequence). Trimming took 5 bases from V and 6 from J; bases not matched to a gene: 11. CDR3 DNA: TGTGCCAGCAGCCGATACACAGGGGGACGGGCCGGGGAGCTGTTTTTT. It is translated as CASSRYTGGRAGELFF. The full variable domain, in which reference TRBV7-9 and TRBJ2-2 provide the parts outside the CDR3, is DTGVSQNPRHKITKRGQNVTFRCDPISEHNRLYWYRQTLGQGPEFLTYFQNEAQLEKSRLLSDRFSAERPKGSFSTLEIQRTEQGDSAMYLCASSRYTGGRAGELFFGEGSRLTVL.

In its sample, this clonotype was seen a few times. CDR3 DNA sequence: TGTGCCAGCAGCCCCAGGGGGGGTCAGCCCCAGCATTTT. This translates into CASSPRGGQPQHF. V gene TRBV3-2 combines with J gene TRBJ1-5; the table's D call, TRBD1, was not checked against the DNA. TRBV3-2 is listed as a pseudogene. There are 13 residues in the CDR3.

This clonotype was recorded many times. This chain uses TRBV20-1 with TRBJ2-1; 11 nucleotides match TRBD2. The CDR3 sequence is 14 residues long. The germline V gene encodes CDR1 DFQATT and CDR2 SNEGSKA (reference sequence). The V gene end was trimmed by 6 bases and the J gene end by 5 bases; junction bases not matched to a gene: 6. In DNA form, the CDR3 reads TGCAGTGCCACCGGGACTAGCGGCCACAATGAGCAGTTCTTC. The encoded protein is CSATGTSGHNEQFF.

This sequence joins TRBV9 and TRBJ2-2, with a tentative D call TRBD2 (5 bases). The CDR3 consists of 15 residues. CDR1 and CDR2 (germline): SGDLS, YYNGEE. V lost 0 bases, J lost 7 bases, and 13 bases lay in between. CDR3 sequence (DNA): TGTGCCAGCAGCGTAGTGACTAAGGGAAACGGGGAGCTGTTTTTT. Translating it yields CASSVVTKGNGELFF.

A remark on this clonotype: A much larger clone differs from this one at a single base, so this may be a read error. This chain connects TRBV5-1 to TRBJ1-2; D may be TRBD1 (5 bases). Germline loops: CDR1 SGHRS, CDR2 YFSETQ. The CDR3 is made up of 16 amino acids. The CDR3 DNA is TGCGCCAGCAGCAAAACGAGGGGTTACACTAACTATGGCCACACCTTC. This sequence encodes CASSKTRGYTNYGHTF.

A note on this clonotype: With a much larger clone just one base away, this may be a read error. V gene TRBV5-6 combines with J gene TRBJ2-5; the D call may be TRBD1 or TRBD2 (6 bases each). V lost 2 bases to trimming and J lost 6 bases, with 17 bases between them. The CDR3 loop spans 15 amino acids. Germline assignment: CDR1 SGHDT and CDR2 YYEEEE. The CDR3 is CASSLLGPGAKTQYF. CDR3 sequence (DNA): TGTGCCAGCAGCTTACTGGGACCGGGGGCGAAGACCCAGTACTTC. Full variable domain (outside the CDR3, taken from reference TRBV5-6 and TRBJ2-5): DAGVTQSPTHLIKTRGQQVTLRCSPKSGHDTVSWYQQALGQGPQFIFQYYEEEERQRGNFPDRFSGHQFPNYSSELNVNALLLGDSALYLCASSLLGPGAKTQYFGPGTRLLVL.

This clonotype was observed at least ten times. The J gene is TRBJ2-1, the V gene TRBV13; a possible D gene is TRBD2 (5 bases). Deletions cut 8 bases from V and 6 bases from J, with 23 bases between. The CDR3 covers 16 residues. Germline V gene data show CDR1 as PRHDT and CDR2 as FYEKMQ (reference sequence). The CDR3 DNA sequence: TGTGCCAGCGCTCGGTACGTGGGAGCACTCGGCAATGAGCAGTTCTTC. It codes for CASARYVGALGNEQFF. Using reference TRBV13 and TRBJ2-1 for the parts outside the CDR3, the full variable domain is AAGVIQSPRHLIKEKRETATLKCYPIPRHDTVYWYQQGPGQDPQFLISFYEKMQSDKGSIPDRFSAQQFSDYHSELNMSSLELGDSALYFCASARYVGALGNEQFFGPGTRLTVL.

This clonotype showed up many times. V is TRBV20-1 and J is TRBJ1-2, with 11 bases lining up with TRBD1. V was pared by 5 bases and J by 8 bases, with 1 base of the junction left unmatched. The V gene's germline CDR1 is DFQATT and CDR2 SNEGSKA (reference sequence). This CDR3 region has 11 residues. CDR3 in amino acids: CSARTGGGYTF. Here the CDR3 DNA reads TGCAGTGCTCGGACAGGGGGCGGCTACACCTTC.

Concerning this clonotype: A read error may produce the germline difference seen at one junction end. The chain is built from TRBV6-6 and TRBJ2-1; 11 bases agree with TRBD1. CDR3 length: 14 amino acids. In germline, CDR1 is MNHNY, CDR2 SVGAGI (reference sequence). CDR3 nucleotide sequence: TGTGCCAGCAGTCACTCGGACAGGGGGCCTGAGCAGTTCTTC. It encodes CASSHSDRGPEQFF.